This T cell receptor beta chain comes out of a study of cytomegalovirus exposure and HLA in healthy donors. This clone was observed once. The antigen remains unidentified. The CDR3 runs to 16 residues. CDR1 SGHNT and CDR2 YYREEE come from the germline V gene (reference sequence). The ends lost 1 base at V and 4 bases at J; junction bases unmatched: 4. The study, taken as a whole, reports: Prior analysis indicated that the majority of TCR beta V segments exhibited productivity approximately 90% or approximately 30% of the time. For most subjects, TCR beta sequences were reported to predict HLA-A and HLA-B alleles with accuracy.

The PCR contained 60 Vbeta and 13 Jbeta primers. The data were produced by immunoSEQ multiplex PCR, yet TCRdb's version contains in-frame clones alone and is incomplete. The repertoire includes some 98,000 clones, around 80% of them detected once, and approximately 1.4% sits in the top ten. The sample taken for sequencing was PBMCs. This receptor was taken from a man aged 35 to 55 in good health and CMV-seronegative. V is TRBV5-4 and J is TRBJ2-1, with 11 bases lining up with TRBD1. CDR3 nucleotide sequence: TGTGCCAGCAGCTTGCCTGGGACAGGGGGATACAATGAGCAGTTCTTC. Residues: CASSLPGTGGYNEQFF.